Included here is one T cell receptor (beta chain) sequence, with context. Its antigen is as yet unknown. This entry belongs to a study of CD8 T cells in ankylosing spondylitis. Points from the study as a whole: With a CD8+ phenotype, disease-linked clones were relatively rare in peripheral blood. The authors reported significant enrichment of disease-linked clones in matched ankylosing spondylitis synovial fluid. The study identified a TCR beta motif of eight highly homologous variants that appeared characteristic of ankylosing spondylitis blood. Some motif variants had been reported before (in reactive arthritis synovial fluid and blood).

Quantitative 5'-RACE with molecular barcodes was used to make the TCR beta libraries. TCRdb re-derived calls from the 5' RACE reads in MiXCR, one entry per CDR3 protein. The sample consists of about 540,000 distinct CDR3 sequences, about 12% of them appearing once. The TCR was taken from a male donor with ankylosing spondylitis. The source material was blood, either unsorted or a sorted T cell fraction (not recorded which).

CDR3 residues: CASSGQGNTEAFF. CDR3 nucleotides: TGTGCCAGCAGCGGTCAGGGGAACACTGAAGCTTTCTTT. The rearrangement links TRBV6-6 to TRBJ1-1; possibly TRBD1 for D (5 bases). Germline CDR1 MNHNY, CDR2 SVGAGI (reference sequence). This CDR3 is 13 amino acids long. V lost 6 bases and J lost 1, with 9 bases in between.